This entry lists 20 T cell receptor beta chains sequenced from one sample in a study of radiotherapy plus CTLA-4 blockade in lung cancer. The assay was immunoSEQ multiplex PCR, and TCRdb's table has in-frame clones only and misses some. The profile shows 130,000 or so clones, around 89% of them singletons. Sequencing used peripheral blood, obtained from a patient treated with radiotherapy plus ipilimumab. These receptors all come from a human donor with non-small cell lung cancer that progressed on radiotherapy plus ipilimumab.

This clone has only one observation. The rearrangement uses TRBV5-1 and TRBJ1-4, with D possibly being TRBD1 (5 bases). CDR3 length equals 16 residues. With 4 bases removed from V and 4 bases from J, the gap between germline ends came to 17 bases. Germline assignment: CDR1 SGHRS and CDR2 YFSETQ. CDR3 sequence reads: CASSPQGHGFNEKLFF. CDR3 DNA: TGCGCCAGCAGCCCCCAAGGACACGGATTTAATGAAAAACTGTTTTTT.

The genes are TRBV5-4 and TRBJ1-1; maybe TRBD1 (6 bases). Germline CDR1 is SGHNT and CDR2 is YYREEE (reference sequence). The V and J ends lost 3 bases and 7 bases respectively, with 16 bases between them. The CDR3 extends over 14 amino acids. The CDR3 here is CASSSGQGRYEAFF. CDR3 coding DNA: TGTGCCAGCAGCTCCGGGCAGGGGAGGTATGAAGCTTTCTTT.

The chain joins TRBV2 to TRBJ2-7; D is unresolved. The CDR3 length is 11 residues. In germline, CDR1 is SNHLY, CDR2 FYNNEI. Trimming took off 7 bases at V and 4 bases at J, with 8 bases between the two ends. CDR3: CASTRRYEQYF. In nucleotides, the CDR3 is TGTGCCAGCACCCGCCGGTACGAGCAGTACTTC.

J is TRBJ1-2 and V is TRBV5-1, with D possibly TRBD1 on 5 matching bases. The germline V and J ends were trimmed by 0 bases and 4 bases, with 10 bases remaining between them. CDR3 length equals 14 residues. CDR1 is SGHRS and CDR2 is YFSETQ in the germline V gene. The CDR3 DNA sequence: TGCGCCAGCAGCTTGGGGGACGGAGCCTATGGCTACACCTTC. Translated: CASSLGDGAYGYTF.

This clone occurred once. The CDR3 coding sequence is TGCGCCAGCAGCGGAGGGGGACAGGGAAGGTATGGCTACACCTTC. It translates to CASSGGGQGRYGYTF. The genes are TRBV5-1 and TRBJ1-2; the match to TRBD1 covers 9 bases. Germline V CDR1 and CDR2: SGHRS, YFSETQ. The CDR3 runs to 15 residues. V lost 4 bases, J lost 5 bases, and 9 bases stayed unmatched.

The chain uses TRBV7-3 and TRBJ1-1, with D unresolved. CDR1 is SGHTA and CDR2 is FQGTGA in the germline V gene. V lost 2 bases and J 3 bases, leaving 13 bases between the germline ends. CDR3 length: 15 residues. CDR3 coding DNA: TGTGCCAGCAGCTTATTTGCCGGAACGGACACTGAAGCTTTCTTT. Its protein product is CASSLFAGTDTEAFF.

The J gene is TRBJ1-1, the V gene TRBV18; the D gene is possibly TRBD1 (6 bases). The CDR3 consists of 16 residues. In germline, CDR1 is KGHSH, CDR2 LQKENI. The V end was cut by 4 bases, the J end by 2 bases, with 17 bases between. CDR3 in amino acids: CASSLGGRTVNTEAFF. CDR3 in DNA: TGTGCCAGCTCACTTGGGGGCAGAACAGTAAACACTGAAGCTTTCTTT.

V and J are TRBV6-5 and TRBJ1-1, with D maybe TRBD1 (5 bases). Germline values: CDR1 MNHEY, CDR2 SVGAGI. V dropped 2 bases and J dropped 0 bases, with 13 bases sitting between them. This CDR3 is 16 amino acids long. The CDR3 nucleotides read TGTGCCAGCAGTTACGGGTCAGGGACGGTGAACACTGAAGCTTTCTTT. Its protein is CASSYGSGTVNTEAFF.

The chain uses TRBV6-5 and TRBJ1-5, with TRBD1 matching over 7 bases. In germline, CDR1 is MNHEY, CDR2 SVGAGI. Unmatched junction bases numbered 0, after V lost 5 bases and J lost 2 bases. This CDR3 has 13 residues. CDR3 bases: TGTGCCAGCAGTCAGGGGGGCAATCAGCCCCAGCATTTT. Translating it yields CASSQGGNQPQHF.

The rearrangement uses TRBV7-9 and TRBJ2-7; no firm D call. The CDR3 runs to 13 residues. The germline V gene has CDR1 SEHNR and CDR2 FQNEAQ (reference sequence). V was shortened by 1 base and J by 6 bases, with 10 bases between the two germline ends. CDR3 DNA: TGTGCCAGCAGCTTAGTTTTAGAATCCGAGCAGTACTTC. It codes for CASSLVLESEQYF.

The chain couples TRBV9 to TRBJ2-5; D is unclear. The J call may be mistaken, given a closer DNA end match to TRBJ2-7. Germline-derived CDR1 and CDR2 are SGDLS and YYNGEE. The length of the CDR3 is 14 residues. In DNA form, the CDR3 reads TGTGCCAGCAGCGTCAGCGCGAGCTCCTACGAGCAGTACTTC. Protein sequence: CASSVSASSYEQYF.

This chain connects TRBV6-5 to TRBJ2-3; no reliable D call. CDR1 MNHEY and CDR2 SVGAGI come from the germline V gene. The V and J ends lost 4 bases and 4 bases respectively, with 15 bases between them. This CDR3 is 15 amino acids long. The CDR3 nucleotides are TGTGCCAGCAGTTCCCGTGGGCGGAGTCCAGATACGCAGTATTTT. Protein: CASSSRGRSPDTQYF.

V gene TRBV6-1 combines with J gene TRBJ1-1; no clear D. The CDR3 sequence is 11 residues long. The germline V gene has CDR1 MNHNS and CDR2 SASEGT. The V gene lost 2 bases and the J gene lost 7 bases, with 5 bases spanning the gap. CDR3 nucleotides: TGTGCCAGCAGTGAAATGGGTGAAGCTTTCTTT. The encoded protein is CASSEMGEAFF.

The chain has TRBV28 and TRBJ2-7, with D maybe TRBD1 (5 bases). The CDR3 spans 11 residues. Trimming removed 5 bases at V and 7 bases at J, with 9 bases between. The germline V gene encodes CDR1 MDHEN and CDR2 SYDVKM. CDR3 residues: CASSRGWEQYF. CDR3 nucleotides: TGTGCCAGCAGTAGGGGTTGGGAGCAGTACTTC.

The rearrangement joins TRBV18 to TRBJ2-1; 7 positions agree with TRBD2. The ends lost 0 bases at V and 7 bases at J; junction bases unmatched: 15. The CDR3 is made up of 18 amino acids. The germline V gene has CDR1 KGHSH and CDR2 LQKENI. The CDR3, as DNA: TGTGCCAGCTCACCACCGAAGTCTCTGCGGGAGCCGACTAATGAGCAGTTCTTC. Protein: CASSPPKSLREPTNEQFF.

This sequence joins TRBV28 and TRBJ2-1, with TRBD2 matching 10 bases. Trimming at V came to 6 bases and at J to 2 bases, leaving 4 bases not matched to a gene. The germline V gene encodes CDR1 MDHEN and CDR2 SYDVKM. The CDR3 loop spans 15 amino acids. CDR3 DNA: TGTGCCAGCAGAGGAGCGGGAGGGACCTACAATGAGCAGTTCTTC. It encodes CASRGAGGTYNEQFF.

This chain joins TRBV9 and TRBJ2-2, with D possibly TRBD2 on 5 matching bases. CDR3 length: 14 residues. Trimming took 0 bases from V and 7 from J, leaving 10 bases between them. The germline CDR1 and CDR2 sequences are SGDLS and YYNGEE. CDR3 loop: CASSVGPSGGELFF. The CDR3 nucleotides are TGTGCCAGCAGCGTAGGACCGAGCGGCGGGGAGCTGTTTTTT.

The V gene is TRBV7-8, the J gene TRBJ2-3; TRBD2 matches 7 bases. With V trimmed by 1 base and J by 9 bases, 4 bases remained unmatched. The germline CDR1 and CDR2 sequences are SGHVS and FQNEAQ. The CDR3 loop spans 13 amino acids. The CDR3 reads CASSLGREKTQYF. CDR3 nucleotide sequence: TGTGCCAGCAGCTTAGGGCGGGAGAAGACGCAGTATTTT.

The chain employs TRBV29-1 and TRBJ2-5; D not resolved. CDR1 is SQVTM and CDR2 is ANQGSEA in the germline V gene. This CDR3 is 14 amino acids long. The V end lost 3 bases, the J end lost 0 bases, and 11 bases lay between the germline ends. The CDR3 loop reads CSVESPHDQETQYF. In nucleotides, the CDR3 is TGCAGCGTTGAGTCCCCTCATGACCAAGAGACCCAGTACTTC. The entire variable domain, with the rest obtained from reference TRBV29-1 and TRBJ2-5, is as follows: SAVISQKPSRDICQRGTSLTIQCQVDSQVTMMFWYRQQPGQSLTLIATANQGSEATYESGFVIDKFPISRPNLTFSTLTVSNMSPEDSSIYLCSVESPHDQETQYFGPGTRLLVL.

The rearrangement joins TRBV19 to TRBJ2-7, with D possibly matching TRBD2 (7 bases). Trimming removed 3 bases from V and 6 bases from J, with 24 bases in between. This CDR3 spans 17 amino acids. Germline V gives CDR1 LNHDA, CDR2 SQIVND (reference sequence). CDR3 nucleotides: TGTGCCAGTAGTATGCTGGGGAAGCGGAGGGGGGGTTCCGAGCAGTACTTC. Amino acids: CASSMLGKRRGGSEQYF. Drawing the rest from reference TRBV19 and TRBJ2-7, the complete variable domain is DGGITQSPKYLFRKEGQNVTLSCEQNLNHDAMYWYRQDPGQGLRLIYYSQIVNDFQKGDIAEGYSVSREKKESFPLTVTSAQKNPTAFYLCASSMLGKRRGGSEQYFGPGTRLTVT.